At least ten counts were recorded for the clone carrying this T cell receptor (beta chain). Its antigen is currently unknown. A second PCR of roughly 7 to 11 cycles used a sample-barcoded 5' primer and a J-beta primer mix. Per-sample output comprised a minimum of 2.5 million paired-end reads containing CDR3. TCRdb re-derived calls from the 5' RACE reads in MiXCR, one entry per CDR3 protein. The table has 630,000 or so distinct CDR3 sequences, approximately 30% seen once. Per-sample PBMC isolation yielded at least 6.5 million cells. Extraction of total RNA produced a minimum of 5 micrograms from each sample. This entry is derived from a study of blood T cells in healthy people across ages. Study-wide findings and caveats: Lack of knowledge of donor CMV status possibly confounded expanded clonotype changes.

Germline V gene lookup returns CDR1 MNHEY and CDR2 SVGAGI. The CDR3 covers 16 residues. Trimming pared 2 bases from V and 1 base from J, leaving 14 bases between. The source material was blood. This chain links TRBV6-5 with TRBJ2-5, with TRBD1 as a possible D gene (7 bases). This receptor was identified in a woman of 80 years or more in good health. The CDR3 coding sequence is TGTGCCAGCAGTTACGTGACAGGGAGGCCCCAAGAGACCCAGTACTTC. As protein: CASSYVTGRPQETQYF.